This TCR beta chain was captured in a study of blood T cell repertoires in COVID-19. TCRdb keeps only in-frame clones here, not all; method: immunoSEQ multiplex PCR. The table records about 160,000 clones, more than 65% of them present only once. The V gene lost 3 bases and the J gene lost 7 bases, with 19 bases spanning the gap. The CDR3 consists of 14 residues. The germline CDR1 and CDR2 sequences are DFQATT and SNEGSKA (reference sequence). The sample taken for sequencing was peripheral blood. This TCR derives from a woman older than 75 with active or convalescent COVID-19. The chain couples TRBV20-1 to TRBJ2-7; D remains ambiguous. The CDR3 here is CSASYLETLGEQYF. As DNA, the CDR3 is TGCAGTGCTAGTTATCTGGAGACCCTTGGGGAGCAGTACTTC.